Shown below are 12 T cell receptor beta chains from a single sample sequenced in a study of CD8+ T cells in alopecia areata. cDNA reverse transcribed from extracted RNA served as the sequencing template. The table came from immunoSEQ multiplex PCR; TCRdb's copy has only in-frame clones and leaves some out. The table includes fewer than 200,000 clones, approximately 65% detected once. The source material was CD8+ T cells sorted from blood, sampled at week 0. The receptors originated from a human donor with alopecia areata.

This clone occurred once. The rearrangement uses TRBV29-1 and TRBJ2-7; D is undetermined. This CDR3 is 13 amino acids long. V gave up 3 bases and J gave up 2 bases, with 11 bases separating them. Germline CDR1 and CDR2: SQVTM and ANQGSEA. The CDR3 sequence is CSVEADSPYEQYF. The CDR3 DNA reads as TGCAGCGTTGAGGCAGATTCGCCCTACGAGCAGTACTTC.

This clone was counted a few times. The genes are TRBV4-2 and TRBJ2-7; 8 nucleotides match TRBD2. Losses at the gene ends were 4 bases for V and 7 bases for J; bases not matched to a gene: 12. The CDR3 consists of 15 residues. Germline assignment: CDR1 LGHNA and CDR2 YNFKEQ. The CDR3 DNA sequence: TGTGCCAGCAGCCGTGGGACTAGTTATCCACGGGAGCAGTACTTC. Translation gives CASSRGTSYPREQYF.

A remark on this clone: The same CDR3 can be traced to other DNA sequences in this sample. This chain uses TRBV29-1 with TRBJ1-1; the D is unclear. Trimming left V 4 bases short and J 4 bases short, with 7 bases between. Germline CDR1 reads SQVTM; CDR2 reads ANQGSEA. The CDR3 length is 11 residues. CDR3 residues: CSVGLGTEAFF. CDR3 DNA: TGCAGCGTTGGTTTGGGCACTGAAGCTTTCTTT.

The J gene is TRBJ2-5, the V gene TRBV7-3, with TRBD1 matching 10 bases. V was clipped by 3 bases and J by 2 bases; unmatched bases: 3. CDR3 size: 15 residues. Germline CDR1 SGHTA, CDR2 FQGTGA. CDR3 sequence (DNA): TGTGCCAGCAGCTTGGGACAGGGGCTTCAAGAGACCCAGTACTTC. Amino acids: CASSLGQGLQETQYF.

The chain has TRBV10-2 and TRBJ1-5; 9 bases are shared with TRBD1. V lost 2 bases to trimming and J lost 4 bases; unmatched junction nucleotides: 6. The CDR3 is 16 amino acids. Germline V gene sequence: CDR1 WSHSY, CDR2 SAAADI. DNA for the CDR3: TGCGCCAGCAGTGAGGTGGACAGGGGATATAATCAGCCCCAGCATTTT. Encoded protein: CASSEVDRGYNQPQHF.

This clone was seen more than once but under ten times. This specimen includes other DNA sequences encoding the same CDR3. The DNA for the CDR3 is TGTGCCAGCAGCTTGTCAGGCTACTACGAGCAGTACTTC. Translation: CASSLSGYYEQYF. The chain combines TRBV7-9 with TRBJ2-7; no definite D call. The V and J ends lost 3 bases and 3 bases respectively, with 9 bases between them. The CDR3 has 13 amino acids. CDR1 and CDR2 (germline): SEHNR, FQNEAQ (reference sequence).

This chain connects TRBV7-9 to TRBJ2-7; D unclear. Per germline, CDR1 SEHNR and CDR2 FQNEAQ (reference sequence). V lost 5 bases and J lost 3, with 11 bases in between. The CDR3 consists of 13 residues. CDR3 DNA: TGTGCCAGCAGCCGATCCGGGTTCTACGAGCAGTACTTC. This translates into CASSRSGFYEQYF.

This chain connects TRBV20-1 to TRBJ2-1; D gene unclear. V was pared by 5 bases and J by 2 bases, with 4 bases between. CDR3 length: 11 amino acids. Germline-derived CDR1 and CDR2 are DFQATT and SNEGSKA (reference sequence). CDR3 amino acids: CSAPAYNEQFF. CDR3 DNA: TGCAGTGCTCCCGCCTACAATGAGCAGTTCTTC.

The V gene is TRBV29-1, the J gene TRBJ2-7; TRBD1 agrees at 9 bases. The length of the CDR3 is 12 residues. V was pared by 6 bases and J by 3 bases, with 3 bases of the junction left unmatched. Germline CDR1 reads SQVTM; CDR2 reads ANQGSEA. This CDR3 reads CSVGQGIYEQYF. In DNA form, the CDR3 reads TGCAGCGTAGGACAGGGGATCTACGAGCAGTACTTC.

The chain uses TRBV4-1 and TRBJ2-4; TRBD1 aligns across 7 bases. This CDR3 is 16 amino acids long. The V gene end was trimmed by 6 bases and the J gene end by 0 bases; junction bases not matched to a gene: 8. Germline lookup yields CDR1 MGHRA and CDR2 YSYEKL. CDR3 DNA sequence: TGCGCCAGCAGGTCAATGAACAGGGGAGCCAAAAACATTCAGTACTTC. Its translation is CASRSMNRGAKNIQYF.

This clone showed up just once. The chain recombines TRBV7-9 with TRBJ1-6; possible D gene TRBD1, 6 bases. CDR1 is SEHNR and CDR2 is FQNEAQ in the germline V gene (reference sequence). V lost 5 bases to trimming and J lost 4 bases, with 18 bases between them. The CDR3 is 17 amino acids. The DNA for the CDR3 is TGTGCCAGCAGCCAAGAGGTAGCGGGGGCTTATAATTCACCCCTCCACTTT. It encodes CASSQEVAGAYNSPLHF.

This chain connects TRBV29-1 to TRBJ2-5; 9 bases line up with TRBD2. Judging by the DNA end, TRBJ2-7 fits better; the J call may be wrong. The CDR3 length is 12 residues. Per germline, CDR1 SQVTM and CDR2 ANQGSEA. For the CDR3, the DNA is TGCAGCGTTGTAGCGGGGGAGTACGAGCAGTACTTC. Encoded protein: CSVVAGEYEQYF.